These 31 T cell receptor beta chains came from one sample sequenced in a study of HIV-infected children after antiretroviral therapy interruption. The sample's treatment: PENTA 11 planned treatment interruption arm or continuous ART arm. A 3' RACE protocol on RNA, with unique molecular identifiers, produced the TCR library. TCRdb redid the calling of the 3' RACE reads with MiXCR, one entry per CDR3 protein. The table has about 15,000 distinct CDR3 sequences, 3% to 4% seen once. The material sequenced was CD45RA+ CD4+ T cells from PBMCs, taken from a donor given antiretroviral therapy, either interrupted or continuous. Subset specified: naive CD4+ CD45RA+ CD45RO- T cells. The receptors were sampled from a child aged 2-17 years with HIV.

This clonotype was observed many times. This chain uses TRBV20-1 with TRBJ2-1; 13 bases agree with TRBD2. The germline gives CDR1 DFQATT, CDR2 SNEGSKA (reference sequence). CDR3 length: 14 residues. After removal of 2 bases from V and 9 bases from J, the junction contained 4 bases not matched to a gene. The CDR3, as DNA: TGCAGTGCTAGATCCGGACTAGCGGGAGCTGAGCAGTTCTTC. As protein: CSARSGLAGAEQFF.

This clonotype was seen ten or more times. CDR3 amino acids: CASTLAGGQGQFF. CDR3 DNA sequence: TGTGCCAGCACCCTAGCGGGGGGGCAGGGGCAGTTCTTC. The J gene is TRBJ2-1, the V gene TRBV12-3 or TRBV12-4, with TRBD2 identical over 12 bases. The CDR3 spans 13 residues. V lost 7 bases and J lost 12; bases outside the gene matches: 7.

This clonotype has ten or more counts. The chain employs TRBV19 and TRBJ2-3; 14 bases map to TRBD2. The CDR3 totals 16 residues. Germline CDR1 LNHDA, CDR2 SQIVND (reference sequence). J gave up 4 bases and V 5 bases, and 5 bases lay outside the gene matches. The CDR3 coding sequence is TGTGCCAGTAGTGCGGGACTAGCGGGGGCGGCAGATACGCAGTATTTT. It yields the protein CASSAGLAGAADTQYF.

In its sample, this clonotype was seen many times. The V call is TRBV18, the J call TRBJ1-5; no reliable D call. V was shortened by 4 bases and J by 4 bases, with 14 bases between the two germline ends. Germline V CDR1 and CDR2: KGHSH, LQKENI. This CDR3 has 15 residues. Here the CDR3 reads CASSLLGSPNQPQHF. The CDR3 DNA follows: TGTGCCAGCTCACTCCTTGGATCCCCTAATCAGCCCCAGCATTTT.

By share, this clonotype counts as medium-sized. J is TRBJ1-6 and V is TRBV12-3 or TRBV12-4; TRBD1 might be the D (5 bases). The CDR3 is 16 amino acids. Trimming took 5 bases from V and 9 from J, leaving 20 bases between them. The CDR3, as DNA: TGTGCCAGCAGTCCCGGACAACCCCGGAGGAGTTCACCCCTCCACTTT. It specifies CASSPGQPRRSSPLHF.

There are many counts of this clonotype. The rearrangement links TRBV5-6 to TRBJ1-1; D perhaps matches TRBD1 (6 bases). V was pared by 4 bases and J by 2 bases, with 15 bases between. The CDR3 loop spans 15 amino acids. Germline CDR1 reads SGHDT; CDR2 reads YYEEEE. The CDR3 loop reads CASSPAGGGNTEAFF. The CDR3 DNA reads as TGTGCCAGCAGCCCCGCCGGGGGGGGCAACACTGAAGCTTTCTTT.

In its sample, this clonotype was seen many times. A junction end diverges from the germline sequence, so it may reflect a read error. The chain joins TRBV19 to TRBJ2-1, with TRBD2 matching 8 bases. The CDR3 length is 14 residues. In germline, CDR1 is LNHDA, CDR2 SQIVND (reference sequence). In DNA form, the CDR3 reads TGTGCCAGCAGTATCGGGGGGGGCGATGCTGAGCAGTTCTTC. Translation: CASSIGGGDAEQFF.

This clonotype was observed at least ten times. This sequence joins TRBV2 and TRBJ2-2; 7 bases agree with TRBD2. CDR3 length: 17 residues. Germline V CDR1 and CDR2: SNHLY, FYNNEI. V lost 4 bases and J lost 4; bases outside the gene matches: 12. The CDR3 region is CASSVPAGYSVTGELFF. CDR3 bases: TGTGCCAGCAGTGTACCAGCGGGGTACTCGGTCACCGGGGAGCTGTTTTTT.

This clonotype was seen ten or more times. The J gene is TRBJ2-3, the V gene TRBV6-1; D unresolved. The length of the CDR3 is 14 residues. Trimming took 6 bases from V and 6 from J, leaving 16 bases between them. Germline V CDR1 and CDR2: MNHNS, SASEGT. In nucleotides, the CDR3 is TGTGCCAGCAGCCGCGACCTGGCCTCGGATACGCAGTATTTT. Protein sequence: CASSRDLASDTQYF.

In this sample, this clonotype turned up many times. This chain uses TRBV28 with TRBJ2-7, with D possibly TRBD2 on 5 matching bases. The CDR3 has 15 residues. CDR1 is MDHEN and CDR2 is SYDVKM in the germline V gene. Trimming removed 6 bases from V and 4 bases from J, with 19 bases in between. The CDR3 sequence is CASRPVSGRGYEQYF. The CDR3 DNA sequence: TGTGCCAGCAGACCCGTATCGGGGAGAGGGTACGAGCAGTACTTC.

This clonotype has a count of ten or more. The V gene is TRBV19, the J gene TRBJ2-2, with TRBD1 identical over 11 bases. This CDR3 comprises 14 residues. V lost 8 bases, J lost 1 base, and 0 bases stayed unmatched. The germline CDR1 and CDR2 sequences are LNHDA and SQIVND (reference sequence). CDR3 DNA: TGTGCCAGTGGGACAGGGGGGAACACCGGGGAGCTGTTTTTT. It translates to CASGTGGNTGELFF.

The table lists this clonotype with many counts. The chain employs TRBV20-1 and TRBJ2-3; 15 bases are shared with TRBD2. In germline, CDR1 is DFQATT, CDR2 SNEGSKA (reference sequence). The CDR3 runs to 15 residues. V gave up 6 bases and J gave up 10 bases; unmatched junction bases: 11. The CDR3 loop reads CSANGLAGGQGAQYF. CDR3 bases: TGCAGTGCCAACGGACTAGCGGGGGGGCAGGGTGCGCAGTATTTT.

This clonotype showed up many times. The chain uses TRBV20-1 and TRBJ1-2, with D tentatively TRBD1 (5 bases). There are 13 residues in the CDR3. From germline, CDR1 is DFQATT and CDR2 SNEGSKA (reference sequence). Trimming took 3 bases from V and 8 from J, leaving 16 bases between them. The CDR3: CSASPTGWGGYTF. CDR3 coding DNA: TGCAGTGCTAGCCCAACAGGTTGGGGAGGCTACACCTTC.

This clonotype was observed many times. The chain joins TRBV4-1 to TRBJ1-1, with 7 bases aligning to TRBD1. V was pared by 0 bases and J by 3 bases, with 4 bases of the junction left unmatched. CDR1 MGHRA and CDR2 YSYEKL come from the germline V gene. The CDR3 consists of 15 residues. For the CDR3, the DNA is TGCGCCAGCAGCCAAGATAGGGGGCCGGACACTGAAGCTTTCTTT. The encoded protein is CASSQDRGPDTEAFF.

The CDR3 reads CASSTGGAYEQYF. CDR3 nucleotide sequence: TGTGCCAGCAGTACCGGGGGGGCCTACGAGCAGTACTTC. The chain has TRBV12-3 or TRBV12-4 and TRBJ2-7; 8 nucleotides align to TRBD2. Germline trimming cut 5 bases from V and 2 bases from J; bases unmatched to any gene: 2. The CDR3 runs to 13 residues.

This clonotype was counted many times. The chain has TRBV24-1 and TRBJ2-5; 8 positions match TRBD1. CDR1 is KGHDR and CDR2 is SFDVKD in the germline V gene. The V gene end was trimmed by 2 bases and the J gene end by 1 base; junction bases not matched to a gene: 2. This CDR3 is 15 amino acids long. The CDR3 DNA is TGTGCCACCAGTGATTCGGGACAGGTCCAAGAGACCCAGTACTTC. Its protein is CATSDSGQVQETQYF.

By its share, this clonotype is medium-sized (0.01 to 0.1%). The rearrangement uses TRBV6-5 and TRBJ2-2, with 10 bases identical to TRBD1. The CDR3 runs 14 residues. V dropped 5 bases and J dropped 5; count of bases not matched to a gene: 2. CDR1 MNHEY and CDR2 SVGAGI come from the germline V gene. For the CDR3, the DNA is TGTGCCAGCAGTCGGACAGGGGGAACCGGGGAGCTGTTTTTT. Its translation is CASSRTGGTGELFF.

By sample share, this clonotype is large. The chain couples TRBV11-2 to TRBJ2-2; D remains ambiguous. Germline loops: CDR1 SGHAT, CDR2 FQNNGV. CDR3 length equals 14 residues. V gave up 4 bases and J gave up 2 bases, with 8 bases separating them. In DNA form, the CDR3 reads TGTGCCAGCAGCTCTTTGACTAACACCGGGGAGCTGTTTTTT. This sequence encodes CASSSLTNTGELFF.

The chain uses TRBV2 and TRBJ2-6; D unresolved. Trimming pared 8 bases from V and 0 bases from J, leaving 8 bases between. The CDR3 has 14 residues. Germline V gene lookup returns CDR1 SNHLY and CDR2 FYNNEI. The DNA for the CDR3 is TGTGCCAGCGGCAGTTCCTCTGGGGCCAACGTCCTGACTTTC. Its translation: CASGSSSGANVLTF.

This clonotype was counted ten times or more. This could be a read error, since a much larger clone is one nucleotide away. V and J are TRBV10-3 and TRBJ1-1, with D maybe TRBD1 (5 bases). Per the germline V gene, CDR1 is ENHRY and CDR2 is SYGVKD. CDR3 length: 12 amino acids. In DNA, the CDR3 is TGTTCCATCAGTGAGGGGACCCACAGAGCTTTCTTT. Protein sequence: CSISEGTHRAFF.

This clonotype ranks as medium-sized. The rearrangement links TRBV5-1 to TRBJ1-4; no clear D gene. Trimming cost V 4 bases and J 4 bases, with 14 bases left between them. Germline V gives CDR1 SGHRS, CDR2 YFSETQ. The CDR3 runs 15 residues. Written as DNA, the CDR3 is TGCGCCAGCAGCCAAAATCCTCTCGGTAATGAAAAACTGTTTTTT. Its translation is CASSQNPLGNEKLFF.

This clonotype was seen repeatedly, ten times or more. The rearrangement joins TRBV5-1 to TRBJ2-1, with a weak D call TRBD1 (6 bases). Germline lookup yields CDR1 SGHRS and CDR2 YFSETQ. Trimming cost V 0 bases and J 7 bases, with 11 bases left between them. The CDR3 totals 14 residues. The CDR3 is CASSLAGARNEQFF. The CDR3 nucleotides are TGCGCCAGCAGCTTGGCAGGGGCAAGGAATGAGCAGTTCTTC.

Many counts were recorded for this clonotype. V usage is TRBV7-9 and J usage is TRBJ2-3; TRBD1 is a possible D gene (6 bases). The CDR3 totals 14 residues. V shed 7 bases and J shed 5 bases, with 16 bases lying between them. Germline-derived CDR1 and CDR2 are SEHNR and FQNEAQ (reference sequence). Here the CDR3 reads CASTRSGEGDTQYF. In DNA, the CDR3 is TGTGCCAGCACCCGGTCAGGGGAAGGAGATACGCAGTATTTT.

In its sample, this clonotype was seen many times. CDR3 in DNA: TGTGCCACCAGCCGGCCCGGGGGCGCAGATACGCAGTATTTT. The encoded protein is CATSRPGGADTQYF. The J gene is TRBJ2-3, the V gene TRBV15, with D perhaps being TRBD1 or TRBD2 (6 bases each). CDR3 length equals 14 residues. Between the trimmed V and J ends, which lost 5 bases and 4 bases, there was a span of 13 bases. Germline-derived CDR1 and CDR2 are LNHNV and YYDKDF (reference sequence).

This clonotype was counted at least ten times. V gene TRBV11-2 combines with J gene TRBJ2-2; D not resolved. Looked up from germline, CDR1 is SGHAT and CDR2 is FQNNGV. CDR3 length equals 14 residues. V lost 3 bases and J lost 2, with 7 bases in between. The CDR3 region has the DNA TGTGCCAGCAGCTTTACCCGAAACACCGGGGAGCTGTTTTTT. Translating it yields CASSFTRNTGELFF.

This clonotype was picked up many times. The chain has TRBV6-6 and TRBJ2-7, with D maybe TRBD2 (7 bases). The CDR3 length is 15 residues. Trimming took off 8 bases at V and 10 bases at J, with 27 bases between the two ends. Per germline, CDR1 MNHNY and CDR2 SVGAGI (reference sequence). CDR3 coding DNA: TGTGCCAGCGGTGATGCTACTGGGGGGGCGCGGGAACAGTACTTC. Protein sequence: CASGDATGGAREQYF.

This clonotype was observed many times. The V call is TRBV6-4, the J call TRBJ2-1; D might be TRBD1 or TRBD2, each matching 6 bases. Germline V gene sequence: CDR1 MRHNA, CDR2 SNTAGT. CDR3 length equals 15 residues. Trimming took off 4 bases at V and 0 bases at J, with 10 bases between the two ends. DNA for the CDR3: TGTGCCAGCAGTGTTGAGGGGGGCTCCTACAATGAGCAGTTCTTC. Protein: CASSVEGGSYNEQFF.

This clonotype has ten or more counts. V is TRBV6-1 and J is TRBJ1-1; D gene ambiguous. The CDR3 has 11 residues. Germline lookup yields CDR1 MNHNS and CDR2 SASEGT. V was pared by 3 bases and J by 10 bases, with 9 bases between. The DNA of the CDR3 is TGTGCCAGCAGTGAGGGGAGAGGAGCTTTCTTT. Its protein product is CASSEGRGAFF.

The table lists this clonotype with many counts. The chain is built from TRBV19 and TRBJ1-3; D unclear. The CDR3 consists of 13 residues. V was pared by 5 bases and J by 1 base, with 6 bases between. Germline CDR1 reads LNHDA; CDR2 reads SQIVND (reference sequence). DNA of the CDR3: TGTGCCAGTAGTTCCCGATCTGGAAACACCATATATTTT. Amino acid sequence: CASSSRSGNTIYF.

This clonotype was seen many times. The chain couples TRBV9 to TRBJ2-3; tentative D call: TRBD2 (5 bases). The germline V gene has CDR1 SGDLS and CDR2 YYNGEE. V was cut by 2 bases and J by 0 bases, with 7 bases left in between. CDR3 length: 14 amino acids. This CDR3 reads CASSVRGSTDTQYF. The CDR3 DNA reads as TGTGCCAGCAGCGTCCGGGGTAGCACAGATACGCAGTATTTT. The complete variable domain, with remaining parts taken from reference TRBV9 and TRBJ2-3, reads DSGVTQTPKHLITATGQRVTLRCSPRSGDLSVYWYQQSLDQGLQFLIQYYNGEERAKGNILERFSAQQFPDLHSELNLSSLELGDSALYFCASSVRGSTDTQYFGPGTRLTVL.

This clonotype was seen at least ten times. V and J are TRBV11-2 and TRBJ2-1; no clear D gene. V shed 3 bases and J shed 4 bases, with 4 bases lying between them. CDR1 is SGHAT, CDR2 FQNNGV, per germline. The CDR3 has 12 residues. This CDR3 is CASSFLYNEQFF. CDR3 sequence (DNA): TGTGCCAGCAGCTTCCTTTACAATGAGCAGTTCTTC.